This TCR beta chain is from a study of T cells in Graves' hyperthyroidism and ophthalmopathy. Study results and caveats: Blood shared most expanded thyroid clonotypes above 0.001.

TCR beta CDR3 sequences were amplified from RNA transcripts. The HTBI primer set drove a first-round RT-PCR of the TCR CDR3. TCRdb reprocessed the multiplex PCR reads with MiXCR, giving one entry per CDR3 protein. Among around 690,000 distinct CDR3 sequences listed, about 18% were seen once. This clonotype was recorded many times. Its cognate antigen is unknown. Input material: blood. This receptor was obtained from a man aged 45 to 65 with Graves' hyperthyroidism.

The CDR3 sequence: CASSFQGSSTEAFF. The CDR3 nucleotides read TGTGCCAGCAGTTTTCAGGGGTCAAGCACTGAAGCTTTCTTT. J is TRBJ1-1 and V is TRBV27, with D perhaps TRBD1 (6 bases). Looked up from germline, CDR1 is MNHEY and CDR2 is SMNVEV (reference sequence). The germline V and J ends were trimmed by 3 bases and 4 bases, with 12 bases remaining between them. CDR3 length equals 14 residues.